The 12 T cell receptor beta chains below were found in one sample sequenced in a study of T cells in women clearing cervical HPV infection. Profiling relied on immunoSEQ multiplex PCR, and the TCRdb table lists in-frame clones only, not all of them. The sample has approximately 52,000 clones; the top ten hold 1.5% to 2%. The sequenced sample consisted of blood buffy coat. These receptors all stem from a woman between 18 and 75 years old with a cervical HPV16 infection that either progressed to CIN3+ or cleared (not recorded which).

The CDR3 loop reads CASSSTTTGAYEQYF. The DNA read from the CDR3 is TGTGCCAGCAGCTCCACAACGACAGGGGCCTACGAG. The chain uses TRBV5-4 and TRBJ2-7, with TRBD1 identical over 8 bases. The CDR3 end lies 3 residues beyond the end of the read and is filled in from the germline J gene. V shed 3 bases, J shed 2 bases, and the junction held 7 bases outside the gene matches. Germline V CDR1 and CDR2: SGHNT, YYREEE (reference sequence). This CDR3 region has 15 residues.

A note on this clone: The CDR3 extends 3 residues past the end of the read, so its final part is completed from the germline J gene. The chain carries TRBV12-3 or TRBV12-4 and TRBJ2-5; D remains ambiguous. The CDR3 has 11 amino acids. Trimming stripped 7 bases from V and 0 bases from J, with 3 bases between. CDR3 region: CASTNQETQYF. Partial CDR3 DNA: TGTGCCAGCACCAACCAAGAGACC.

CDR3 protein: CACISVQNSPLHF. CDR3 DNA, as far as it was read: TGTGCCTGCATCTCGGTTCAAAATTCACCC. This chain uses TRBV30 with TRBJ1-6; unclear D gene. The CDR3 goes on 3 residues after the read ends, and that part is filled in from the germline J gene. The germline gives CDR1 GTSNPN, CDR2 SVGIG (reference sequence). The CDR3 runs 13 residues. Trimming removed 6 bases from V and 7 bases from J, with 13 bases in between. The full variable domain, in which reference TRBV30 and TRBJ1-6 provide the parts outside the CDR3, is SQTIHQWPATLVQPVGSPLSLECTVEGTSNPNLYWYRQAAGRGLQLLFYSVGIGQISSEVPQNLSASRPQDRQFILSSKKLLLSDSGFYLCACISVQNSPLHFGNGTRLTVT.

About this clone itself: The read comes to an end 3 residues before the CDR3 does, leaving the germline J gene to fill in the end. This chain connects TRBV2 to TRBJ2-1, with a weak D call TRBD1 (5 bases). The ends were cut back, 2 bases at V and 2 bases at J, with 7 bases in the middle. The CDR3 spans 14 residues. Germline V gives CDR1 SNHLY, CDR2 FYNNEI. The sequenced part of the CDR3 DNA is TGTGCCAGCAGTGAAAGGACACCCTACAATGAG. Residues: CASSERTPYNE. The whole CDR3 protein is CASSERTPYNEQFF.

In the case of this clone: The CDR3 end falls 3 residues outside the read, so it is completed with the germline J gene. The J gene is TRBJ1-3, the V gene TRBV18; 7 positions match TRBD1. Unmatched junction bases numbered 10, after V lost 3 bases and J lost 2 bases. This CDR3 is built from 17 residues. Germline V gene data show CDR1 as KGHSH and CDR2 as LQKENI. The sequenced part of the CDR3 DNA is TGTGCCAGCTCACCGGAGACAGGGAAAAGGGCTGGAAACACC. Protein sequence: CASSPETGKRAGNT. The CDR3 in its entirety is CASSPETGKRAGNTIYF.

This CDR3 reads CAWSLDSGGWYNEQFF. CDR3 DNA (partial): TGTGCCTGGAGTCTCGATAGCGGGGGTTGGTACAATGAG. The V call is TRBV30, the J call TRBJ2-1; TRBD2 agrees at 9 bases. The CDR3 end lies 3 residues beyond the end of the read and is filled in from the germline J gene. Germline-derived CDR1 and CDR2 are GTSNPN and SVGIG (reference sequence). CDR3 length equals 16 residues. V shed 2 bases and J 4 bases; nucleotides not matched to a gene: 9.

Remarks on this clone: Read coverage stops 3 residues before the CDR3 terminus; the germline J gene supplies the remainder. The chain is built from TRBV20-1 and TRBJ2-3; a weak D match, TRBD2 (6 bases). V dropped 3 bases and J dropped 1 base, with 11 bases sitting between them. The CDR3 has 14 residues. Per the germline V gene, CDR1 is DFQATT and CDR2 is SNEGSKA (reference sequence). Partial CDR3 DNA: TGCAGTGCTAGTCGGGGGATTGGCACAGATACG. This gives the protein CSASRGIGTDT. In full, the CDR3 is CSASRGIGTDTQYF.

The sequenced part of the CDR3 DNA is TGTGCCAGCAGCTTGGCGGGCACCGGGGAG. Protein: CASSLAGTGE. The CDR3 as a whole reads CASSLAGTGELFF. This chain links TRBV5-4 with TRBJ2-2; D gene uncertain. The CDR3 extends 3 residues past the end of the read, so its final part is completed from the germline J gene. The CDR3 runs to 13 residues. The germline CDR1 and CDR2 sequences are SGHNT and YYREEE (reference sequence). Deletions cut 0 bases from V and 4 bases from J, with 4 bases between.

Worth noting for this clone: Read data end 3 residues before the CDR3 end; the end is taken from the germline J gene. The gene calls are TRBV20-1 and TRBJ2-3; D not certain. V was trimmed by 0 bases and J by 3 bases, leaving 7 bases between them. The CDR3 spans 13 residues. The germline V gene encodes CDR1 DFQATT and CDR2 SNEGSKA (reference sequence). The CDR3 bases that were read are TGCAGTGCTAGAGATAGTCTGACAGATACG. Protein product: CSARDSLTDT. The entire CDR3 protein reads CSARDSLTDTQYF.

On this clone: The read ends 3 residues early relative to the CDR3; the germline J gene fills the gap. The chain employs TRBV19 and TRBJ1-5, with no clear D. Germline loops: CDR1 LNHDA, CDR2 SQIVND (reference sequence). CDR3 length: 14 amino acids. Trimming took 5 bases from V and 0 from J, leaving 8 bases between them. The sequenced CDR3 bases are TGTGCCAGTAGTTCACCCAGTAGCAATCAGCCC. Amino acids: CASSSPSSNQP. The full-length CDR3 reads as CASSSPSSNQPQHF.

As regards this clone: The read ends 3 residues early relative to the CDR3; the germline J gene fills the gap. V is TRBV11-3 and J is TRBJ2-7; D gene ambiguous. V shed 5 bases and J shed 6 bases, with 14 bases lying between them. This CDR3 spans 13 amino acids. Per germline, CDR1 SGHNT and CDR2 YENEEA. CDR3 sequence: CASSPTPPLEQYF. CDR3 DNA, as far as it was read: TGTGCCAGCAGCCCTACCCCCCCCCTCGAG.

The CDR3 here is CASSGTSGYEQYF. Incomplete CDR3 DNA: TGTGCCTCCTCCGGGACTAGCGGGTACGAG. The V gene is TRBV30, the J gene TRBJ2-7; 12 positions match TRBD2. The read finishes 3 residues shy of the CDR3 end, and the germline J gene is used to complete it. The CDR3 covers 13 residues. Germline V gives CDR1 GTSNPN, CDR2 SVGIG (reference sequence). J was trimmed by 4 bases and V by 7 bases; bases with no gene match: 5.